This T cell receptor gamma chain was profiled in a study of Vδ1+ human thymocytes. Notes on the study in general: Thymic TRG and TRD repertoires appeared highly polyclonal, with Gaussian CDR3 length distributions.

J gave up 6 bases and V 0 bases, and 8 bases lay outside the gene matches. This CDR3 is built from 14 residues. Germline loops: CDR1 GITISATS, CDR2 ISYDGTV (reference sequence). The template was reverse-transcribed extracted RNA. Multiplex PCR used pooled V-gene forward primers and a constant-region reverse primer to amplify CDR3s. TCRdb reprocessed the multiplex PCR reads through CATT. The sample carries some 37,000 gamma-chain clones, 20% to 25% recorded once. A word on this clone: Its antigen is as yet unknown.

This chain links TRGV9 with TRGJ1 or TRGJ2. Sequencing input: Vdelta1+ gamma-delta thymocytes from the thymus. Subset reported: FACS-sorted CD3+ TCRalphabeta- TCRVdelta1+ TCRVdelta2- thymocytes. This receptor was taken from a girl less than two years old who had congenital heart surgery. DNA for the CDR3: TGTGCCTTGTGGGAGGTGATGGAGGGTTATAAGAAACTCTTT. Its translation is CALWEVMEGYKKLF.